The sequence of this TCR beta chain was determined in a study of T cell repertoires in cytomegalovirus infection. Looking at the study overall: Carrying CMV and the relevant HLA type showed in public TCR beta signatures.

TCRdb re-called the reads through MiXCR, storing one row per CDR3 protein. This table has approximately 100,000 distinct CDR3 sequences, about 22% appearing once. This clonotype was found a few times. Per the germline V gene, CDR1 is SGHKS and CDR2 is YYEKEE (reference sequence). The CDR3 runs to 16 residues. With 0 bases removed from V and 4 bases from J, the gap between germline ends came to 14 bases. This sequence originates from a human donor in good health (CMV status not recorded). Some clones in this sample may be carry-over from other donors' samples. The chain carries TRBV5-5 and TRBJ1-5; D might be TRBD1 (5 bases). The specimen sequenced was CD8+ T cells from PBMCs. CDR3 amino acids: CASSLDFGRDNQPQHF. The CDR3 nucleotides are TGTGCCAGCAGCTTGGATTTTGGCAGGGATAATCAGCCCCAGCATTTT.